Shown below are 23 T cell receptor beta chains from a single sample sequenced in a study of identical twins. TCRdb re-analysed the 5' RACE reads in MiXCR, keeping a single row per CDR3 protein. The table shows 350,000 to 450,000 distinct CDR3 sequences, with approximately 17% occurring only once. Material: naive T cells sorted from blood. The receptors originated from a man aged 50-60 years in good health.

The chain employs TRBV20-1 and TRBJ2-1, with 8 bases matching TRBD2. CDR1 and CDR2 (germline): DFQATT, SNEGSKA (reference sequence). The CDR3 extends over 13 amino acids. V lost 5 bases, J lost 7 bases, and 7 bases stayed unmatched. The CDR3 loop reads CSALPGGANEQFF. CDR3 nucleotides: TGCAGTGCTCTCCCCGGGGGGGCGAATGAGCAGTTCTTC.

CDR3 amino acids: CASSLRLGTDTQYF. The CDR3 coding sequence is TGTGCCAGCAGCTTGCGACTAGGAACAGATACGCAGTATTTT. This chain uses TRBV9 with TRBJ2-3, with D tentatively TRBD2 (6 bases). Trimming stripped 4 bases from V and 3 bases from J, with 12 bases between. This CDR3 region has 14 residues. Germline V CDR1 and CDR2: SGDLS, YYNGEE.

This clonotype was seen only a few times. The chain joins TRBV4-1 to TRBJ1-6; no definite D call. The V end was cut by 0 bases, the J end by 6 bases, with 9 bases between. The CDR3 sequence is 15 residues long. Germline CDR1 and CDR2: MGHRA and YSYEKL. CDR3 residues: CASSQDFGGNSPLHF. The CDR3 DNA reads as TGCGCCAGCAGCCAAGATTTTGGTGGTAATTCACCCCTCCACTTT.

This clonotype was counted only a few times. The chain uses TRBV5-1 and TRBJ1-2, with TRBD1 identical over 8 bases. The CDR3 spans 14 residues. The germline CDR1 and CDR2 sequences are SGHRS and YFSETQ. Trimming removed 0 bases from V and 7 bases from J; junction bases left unmatched: 5. The CDR3 DNA sequence: TGCGCCAGCAGCTTGGCCAGGGGGCGAGGTGGCTACACCTTC. This sequence encodes CASSLARGRGGYTF.

Many counts were recorded for this clonotype. The CDR3 region is CAWSSILGTGGTDTQYF. DNA for the CDR3: TGTGCCTGGAGTTCGATTTTAGGGACAGGGGGCACAGATACGCAGTATTTT. This chain connects TRBV30 to TRBJ2-3; 10 nucleotides agree with TRBD1. The germline CDR1 and CDR2 sequences are GTSNPN and SVGIG (reference sequence). The CDR3 spans 17 residues. The V gene end was trimmed by 2 bases and the J gene end by 1 base; junction bases not matched to a gene: 9.

There are many counts of this clonotype. The chain links TRBV5-1 to TRBJ2-3, with 9 bases lining up with TRBD2. This CDR3 region has 14 residues. Germline V gene sequence: CDR1 SGHRS, CDR2 YFSETQ. The CDR3 nucleotides read TGCGCTACCGCGGCGGGGGGGAGCACAGATACGCAGTATTTT. As protein: CATAAGGSTDTQYF. The entire variable domain, with the rest obtained from reference TRBV5-1 and TRBJ2-3, is as follows: KAGVTQTPRYLIKTRGQQVTLSCSPISGHRSVSWYQQTPGQGLQFLFEYFSETQRNKGNFPGRFSGRQFSNSRSEMNVSTLELGDSALYLCATAAGGSTDTQYFGPGTRLTVL.

This clonotype came up a few times. The V and J genes are TRBV20-1 and TRBJ1-1, with 10 nucleotides matching TRBD1. In germline, CDR1 is DFQATT, CDR2 SNEGSKA (reference sequence). V dropped 2 bases and J dropped 1; count of bases not matched to a gene: 13. There are 18 residues in the CDR3. CDR3: CSARPPGQGPSENTEAFF. Written as DNA, the CDR3 is TGCAGTGCTAGACCCCCGGGACAGGGGCCTTCCGAGAACACTGAAGCTTTCTTT.

This clonotype was picked up a small number of times. The rearrangement joins TRBV25-1 to TRBJ1-1; D perhaps matches TRBD1 (5 bases). V lost 3 bases to trimming and J lost 3 bases, with 8 bases between them. Germline CDR1 MGHDK, CDR2 SYGVNS. CDR3 length equals 13 residues. In nucleotides, the CDR3 is TGTGCCAGCAGTGATTGGGGCGACACTGAAGCTTTCTTT. Protein product: CASSDWGDTEAFF.

This clonotype was recorded a few times. V is TRBV20-1 and J is TRBJ2-7; 8 nucleotides line up with TRBD1. CDR1 and CDR2 from the germline V gene are DFQATT and SNEGSKA (reference sequence). The CDR3 has 15 residues. V shed 6 bases, J shed 2 bases, and the junction held 12 bases outside the gene matches. The CDR3 is CSAQHPGTGAYEQYF. Written as DNA, the CDR3 is TGCAGTGCCCAGCACCCGGGGACAGGAGCCTACGAGCAGTACTTC.

This clonotype was recorded a few times. This chain uses TRBV20-1 with TRBJ2-7, with TRBD2 matching 10 bases. Losses at the gene ends were 5 bases for V and 6 bases for J; bases not matched to a gene: 7. There are 13 residues in the CDR3. Looked up from germline, CDR1 is DFQATT and CDR2 is SNEGSKA (reference sequence). CDR3 coding DNA: TGCAGTGCTTCCGGGACTAGCGCCTCCGAGCAGTACTTC. It is translated as CSASGTSASEQYF.

This clonotype was detected ten times or more. The chain joins TRBV7-3 to TRBJ2-1, with 8 bases identical to TRBD1. Per germline, CDR1 SGHTA and CDR2 FQGTGA. The CDR3 covers 15 residues. The V and J ends lost 2 bases and 8 bases, in that order; junction bases with no gene match: 8. CDR3 region: CASSLGTGGYYEQFF. The CDR3 DNA sequence: TGTGCCAGCAGCTTAGGGACAGGCGGGTATTATGAGCAGTTCTTC.

This clonotype was seen repeatedly, ten times or more. V and J are TRBV24-1 and TRBJ2-7; D may correspond to TRBD1 or TRBD2 (5 bases each). Germline loops: CDR1 KGHDR, CDR2 SFDVKD. The V gene lost 6 bases and the J gene lost 0 bases, with 8 bases spanning the gap. The CDR3 has 13 amino acids. CDR3 DNA sequence: TGTGCCACCAGTAGGGACGGCTCCTACGAGCAGTACTTC. Encoded protein: CATSRDGSYEQYF.

The chain has TRBV12-3 or TRBV12-4 and TRBJ2-7; D unresolved. V was trimmed by 1 base and J by 2 bases, leaving 15 bases between them. This CDR3 comprises 16 residues. The CDR3 nucleotides read TGTGCCAGCAGTTTAGGTCCTGGGTACTCAACCTACGAGCAGTACTTC. Protein: CASSLGPGYSTYEQYF.

This clonotype was seen many times. The CDR3 nucleotides are TGCAGTGCGGAGCAACCGGGACAGGGGGGTTCACCCCTCCACTTT. Translated, it gives CSAEQPGQGGSPLHF. This sequence joins TRBV20-1 and TRBJ1-6, with 11 nucleotides matching TRBD1. The CDR3 contains 15 residues. After removal of 6 bases from V and 9 bases from J, the junction contained 10 bases not matched to a gene. From germline, CDR1 is DFQATT and CDR2 SNEGSKA (reference sequence).

This clonotype was seen at least ten times. The rearrangement links TRBV4-1 to TRBJ2-1, with TRBD1 identical over 10 bases. The CDR3 is 15 amino acids. CDR1 is MGHRA and CDR2 is YSYEKL in the germline V gene. V gave up 1 base and J gave up 5 bases; unmatched junction bases: 2. CDR3 DNA sequence: TGCGCCAGCAGCCAAGGACAGGGGGCGGACAATGAGCAGTTCTTC. This sequence encodes CASSQGQGADNEQFF.

The chain carries TRBV7-9 and TRBJ1-2; 8 bases match TRBD1. The CDR3 runs 14 residues. Germline trimming cut 6 bases from V and 4 bases from J; bases unmatched to any gene: 7. Per the germline V gene, CDR1 is SEHNR and CDR2 is FQNEAQ (reference sequence). The CDR3: CASSGTGPSYGYTF. In DNA, the CDR3 is TGTGCCAGCAGTGGGACAGGCCCTTCCTATGGCTACACCTTC.

V gene TRBV12-3 or TRBV12-4 combines with J gene TRBJ1-5, with D uncertain. The V and J ends lost 6 bases and 7 bases respectively, with 10 bases between them. The CDR3 is made up of 12 amino acids. The DNA for the CDR3 is TGTGCCAGCAGCAGGACGGGGCAGCCCCAGCATTTT. Residues: CASSRTGQPQHF.

This clonotype has more than one count but fewer than ten. The V gene is TRBV5-1, the J gene TRBJ2-3; D perhaps matches TRBD2 (6 bases). The length of the CDR3 is 13 residues. Germline V lookup: CDR1 SGHRS, CDR2 YFSETQ. The V gene lost 7 bases and the J gene lost 4 bases, with 13 bases spanning the gap. The CDR3 spells CASGLAGSDTQYF. The CDR3 nucleotides are TGCGCCAGCGGACTGGCGGGGTCAGATACGCAGTATTTT.

The rearrangement uses TRBV12-3 or TRBV12-4 and TRBJ2-7, with TRBD1 matching 7 bases. The length of the CDR3 is 14 residues. V lost 6 bases, J lost 5 bases, and 10 bases stayed unmatched. The CDR3 protein is CASSLTGVNHEQYF. CDR3 DNA sequence: TGTGCCAGCAGCCTTACAGGGGTGAACCACGAGCAGTACTTC.

The rearrangement uses TRBV20-1 and TRBJ2-1, with 8 bases matching TRBD1. Germline lookup yields CDR1 DFQATT and CDR2 SNEGSKA (reference sequence). The CDR3 sequence is 12 residues long. Here the CDR3 reads CSGSGGSGEQFF. The CDR3 nucleotides read TGCAGCGGGTCAGGGGGCAGTGGTGAGCAGTTCTTC.

This clonotype was counted many times. V and J are TRBV15 and TRBJ2-2; 7 positions match TRBD1. V shed 3 bases, J shed 6 bases, and the junction held 7 bases outside the gene matches. The germline CDR1 and CDR2 sequences are LNHNV and YYDKDF (reference sequence). The CDR3 loop spans 15 amino acids. The CDR3: CATSRGTAPAGELFF. The CDR3 DNA sequence: TGTGCCACCAGCAGGGGGACAGCCCCCGCCGGGGAGCTGTTTTTT.

This clonotype was observed a handful of times. J is TRBJ2-5 and V is TRBV10-3, with D uncertain. Looked up from germline, CDR1 is ENHRY and CDR2 is SYGVKD. With 2 bases removed from V and 4 bases from J, the gap between germline ends came to 8 bases. The CDR3 is made up of 13 amino acids. CDR3 coding DNA: TGTGCCATCAGTGAGCCCGCTGTAGAGACCCAGTACTTC. Protein: CAISEPAVETQYF.

The sample holds a few counts of this clonotype. The chain couples TRBV18 to TRBJ1-1; D unresolved. This CDR3 spans 13 amino acids. CDR1 is KGHSH and CDR2 is LQKENI in the germline V gene. The ends were cut back, 2 bases at V and 2 bases at J, with 6 bases in the middle. CDR3 nucleotides: TGTGCCAGCTCACCAAAAGGAAACACTGAAGCTTTCTTT. Amino acids: CASSPKGNTEAFF.